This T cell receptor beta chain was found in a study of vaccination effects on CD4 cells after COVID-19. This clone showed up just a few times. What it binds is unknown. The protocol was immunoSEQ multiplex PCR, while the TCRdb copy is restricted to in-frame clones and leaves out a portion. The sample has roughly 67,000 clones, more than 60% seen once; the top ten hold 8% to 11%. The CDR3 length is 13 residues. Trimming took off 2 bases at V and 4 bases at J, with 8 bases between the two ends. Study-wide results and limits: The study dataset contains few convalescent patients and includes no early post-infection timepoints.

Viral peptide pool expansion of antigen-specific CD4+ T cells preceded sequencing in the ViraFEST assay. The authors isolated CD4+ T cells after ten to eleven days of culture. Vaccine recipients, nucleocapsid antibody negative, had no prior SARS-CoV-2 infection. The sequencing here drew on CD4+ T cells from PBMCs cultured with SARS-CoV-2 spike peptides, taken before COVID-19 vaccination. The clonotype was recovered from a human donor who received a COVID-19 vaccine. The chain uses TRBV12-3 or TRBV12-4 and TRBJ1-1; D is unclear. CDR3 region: CASSLQAATEAFF. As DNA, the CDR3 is TGTGCCAGCAGTTTACAGGCAGCCACTGAAGCTTTCTTT.